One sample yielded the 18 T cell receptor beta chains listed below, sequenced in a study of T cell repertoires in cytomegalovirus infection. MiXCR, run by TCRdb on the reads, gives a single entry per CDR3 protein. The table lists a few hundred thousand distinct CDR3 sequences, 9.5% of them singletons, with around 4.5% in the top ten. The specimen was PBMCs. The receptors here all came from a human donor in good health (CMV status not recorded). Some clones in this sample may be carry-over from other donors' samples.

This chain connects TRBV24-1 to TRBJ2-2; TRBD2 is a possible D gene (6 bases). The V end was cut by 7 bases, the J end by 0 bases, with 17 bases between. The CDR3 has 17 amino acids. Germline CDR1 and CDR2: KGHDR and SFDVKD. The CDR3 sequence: CATRGRTGATNTGELFF. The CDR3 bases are TGTGCCACCAGAGGAAGGACGGGAGCTACGAACACCGGGGAGCTGTTTTTT.

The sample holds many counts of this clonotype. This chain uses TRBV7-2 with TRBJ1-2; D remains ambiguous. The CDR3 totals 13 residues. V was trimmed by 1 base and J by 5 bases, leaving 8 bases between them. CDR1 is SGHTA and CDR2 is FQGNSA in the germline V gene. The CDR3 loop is CASSLEQQYGYTF. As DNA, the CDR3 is TGTGCCAGCAGCTTAGAACAGCAATATGGCTACACCTTC.

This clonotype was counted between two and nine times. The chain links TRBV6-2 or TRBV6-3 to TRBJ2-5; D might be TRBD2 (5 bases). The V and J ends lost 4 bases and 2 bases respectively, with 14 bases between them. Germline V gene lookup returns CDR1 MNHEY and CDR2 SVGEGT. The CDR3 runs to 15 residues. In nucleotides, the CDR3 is TGTGCCAGCAGTTCTGTGGGAGCGGTTCAAGAGACCCAGTACTTC. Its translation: CASSSVGAVQETQYF.

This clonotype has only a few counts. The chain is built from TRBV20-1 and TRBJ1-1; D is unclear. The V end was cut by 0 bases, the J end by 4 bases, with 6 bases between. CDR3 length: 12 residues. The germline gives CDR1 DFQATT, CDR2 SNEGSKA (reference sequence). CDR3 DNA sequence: TGCAGTGCTAGAGATCAAATCACTGAAGCTTTCTTT. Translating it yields CSARDQITEAFF.

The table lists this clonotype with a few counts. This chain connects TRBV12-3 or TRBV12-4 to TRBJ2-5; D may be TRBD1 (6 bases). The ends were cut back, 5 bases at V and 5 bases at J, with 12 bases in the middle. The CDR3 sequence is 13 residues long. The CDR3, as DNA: TGTGCCAGCAGTAACCTAAGGGGGGAGACCCAGTACTTC. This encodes CASSNLRGETQYF.

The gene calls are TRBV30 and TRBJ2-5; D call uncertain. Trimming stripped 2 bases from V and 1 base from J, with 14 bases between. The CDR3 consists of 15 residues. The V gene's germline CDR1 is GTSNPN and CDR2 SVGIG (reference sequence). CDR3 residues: CAWSPMGRSQETQYF. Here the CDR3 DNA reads TGTGCCTGGAGTCCCATGGGCCGAAGCCAAGAGACCCAGTACTTC.

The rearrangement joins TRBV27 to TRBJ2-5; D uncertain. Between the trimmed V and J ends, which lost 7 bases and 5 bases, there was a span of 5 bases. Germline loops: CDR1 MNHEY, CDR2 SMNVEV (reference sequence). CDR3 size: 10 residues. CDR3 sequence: CASKDETQYF. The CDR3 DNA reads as TGTGCCAGCAAGGATGAGACCCAGTACTTC.

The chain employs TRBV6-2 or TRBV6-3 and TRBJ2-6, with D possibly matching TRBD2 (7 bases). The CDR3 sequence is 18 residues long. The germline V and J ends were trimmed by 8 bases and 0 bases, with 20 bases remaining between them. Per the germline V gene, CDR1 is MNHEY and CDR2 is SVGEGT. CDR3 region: CASLIPWGGPSGANVLTF. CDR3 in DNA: TGTGCCAGCCTAATCCCTTGGGGGGGGCCCTCTGGGGCCAACGTCCTGACTTTC.

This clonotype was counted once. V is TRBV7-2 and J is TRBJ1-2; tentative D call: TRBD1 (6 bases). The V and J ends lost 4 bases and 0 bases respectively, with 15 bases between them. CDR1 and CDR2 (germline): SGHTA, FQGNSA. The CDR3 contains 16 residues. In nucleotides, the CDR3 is TGTGCCAGCAGCTCCGGGGGGGGCAGATCTAACTATGGCTACACCTTC. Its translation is CASSSGGGRSNYGYTF.

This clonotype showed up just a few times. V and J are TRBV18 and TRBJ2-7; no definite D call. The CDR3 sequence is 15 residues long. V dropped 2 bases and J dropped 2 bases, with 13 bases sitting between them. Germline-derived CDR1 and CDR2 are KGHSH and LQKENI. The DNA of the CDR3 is TGTGCCAGCTCACCAACAACCTATTCCCCCTACGAGCAGTACTTC. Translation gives CASSPTTYSPYEQYF.

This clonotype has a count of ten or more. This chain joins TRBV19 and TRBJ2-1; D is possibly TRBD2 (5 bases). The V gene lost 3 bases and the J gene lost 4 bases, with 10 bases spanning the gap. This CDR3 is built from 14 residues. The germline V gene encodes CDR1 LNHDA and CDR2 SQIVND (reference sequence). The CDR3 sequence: CASSMGTGYNEQFF. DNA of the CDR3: TGTGCCAGTAGTATGGGCACGGGATACAATGAGCAGTTCTTC.

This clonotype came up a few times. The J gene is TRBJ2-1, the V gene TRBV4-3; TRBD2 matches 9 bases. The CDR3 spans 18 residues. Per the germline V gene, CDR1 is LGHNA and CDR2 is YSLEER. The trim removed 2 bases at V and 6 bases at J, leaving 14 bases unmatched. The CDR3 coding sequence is TGCGCCAGCAGCCAACTGGTAAAGTTAGCGGGAGATGGCAATGAGCAGTTCTTC. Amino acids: CASSQLVKLAGDGNEQFF.

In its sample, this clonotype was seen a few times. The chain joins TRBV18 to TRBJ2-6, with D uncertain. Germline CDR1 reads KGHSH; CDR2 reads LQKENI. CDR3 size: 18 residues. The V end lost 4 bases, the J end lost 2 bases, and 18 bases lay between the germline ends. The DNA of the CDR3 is TGTGCCAGCTCACGGGCCCTAACTCAGGCGGCTGGGGCCAACGTCCTGACTTTC. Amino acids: CASSRALTQAAGANVLTF.

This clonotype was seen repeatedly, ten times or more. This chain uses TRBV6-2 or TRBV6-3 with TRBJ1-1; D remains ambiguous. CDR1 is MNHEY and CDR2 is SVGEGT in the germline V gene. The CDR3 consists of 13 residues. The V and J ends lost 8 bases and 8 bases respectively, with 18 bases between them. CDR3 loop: CASYHGVTREAFF. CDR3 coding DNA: TGTGCCAGCTATCATGGGGTGACCCGAGAAGCTTTCTTT.

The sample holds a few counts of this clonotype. The CDR3 loop is CASSEGAGNEQYF. The CDR3 DNA reads TGTGCCAGCAGCGAAGGGGCGGGGAACGAGCAGTACTTC. The J gene is TRBJ2-7, the V gene TRBV7-4; a possible D gene is TRBD2 (6 bases). V was pared by 5 bases and J by 5 bases, with 13 bases between. Germline values: CDR1 SGHVT, CDR2 SQSDAQ. This CDR3 has 13 residues.

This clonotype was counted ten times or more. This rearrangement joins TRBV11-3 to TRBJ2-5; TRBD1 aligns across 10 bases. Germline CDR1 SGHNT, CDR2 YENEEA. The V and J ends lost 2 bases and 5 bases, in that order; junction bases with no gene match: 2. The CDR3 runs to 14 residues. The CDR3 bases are TGTGCCAGCAGCTTAATGGGACAGGGGGAGACCCAGTACTTC. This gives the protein CASSLMGQGETQYF.

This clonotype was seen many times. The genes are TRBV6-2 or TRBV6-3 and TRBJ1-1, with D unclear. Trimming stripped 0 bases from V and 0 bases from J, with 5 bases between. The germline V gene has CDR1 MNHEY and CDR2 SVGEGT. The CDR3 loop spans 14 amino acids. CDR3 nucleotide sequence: TGTGCCAGCAGTTACTCGGTCCTGAACACTGAAGCTTTCTTT. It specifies CASSYSVLNTEAFF.

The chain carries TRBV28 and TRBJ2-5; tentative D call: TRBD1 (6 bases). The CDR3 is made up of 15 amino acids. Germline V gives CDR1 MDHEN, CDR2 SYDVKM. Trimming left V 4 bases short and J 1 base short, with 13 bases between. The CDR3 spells CASSYAGTTQETQYF. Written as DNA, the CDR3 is TGTGCCAGCAGTTACGCCGGGACAACCCAAGAGACCCAGTACTTC.